This is a list of T cell receptor beta chains from one sample in a study of blood T cell repertoires in COVID-19. Some clones are missing from TCRdb's copy, which holds only in-frame ones; the method was immunoSEQ multiplex PCR. The sample has tens of thousands of clones, 75% to 90% seen once. Sequenced input: peripheral blood. Receptors were obtained from a man in his sixties with acute or convalescent COVID-19. CDR3s include the opening cysteine and the closing phenylalanine or tryptophan. A D gene is named only where the DNA matches it firmly. Not every row has a clone size; where given, it reads once, few, many or a size class.

D: .
V: TRBV10-3
size: .
J: TRBJ2-7
CDR3: CAISEQAYEQYF
DNA: TGTGCCATCAGTGAACAGGCCTACGAGCAGTACTTC

D: TRBD1
V: TRBV3-1/TRBV3-2
size: few
J: TRBJ1-4
CDR3: CASSQGEQGMEKLFF
DNA: TGTGCCAGCAGCCAAGGTGAACAGGGGATGGAAAAACTGTTTTTT

D: TRBD2
V: TRBV11-3
size: once
J: TRBJ2-1
CDR3: CASSLGASGGSSYNEQFF
DNA: TGTGCCAGCAGCTTAGGGGCTAGCGGGGGATCCTCCTACAATGAGCAGTTCTTC

D: .
V: TRBV9
size: .
J: TRBJ1-6
CDR3: CASSPTGGRADSPLHF
DNA: TGTGCCAGCAGCCCGACGGGTGGCAGGGCAGACTCACCCCTCCACTTT

D: TRBD1
V: TRBV27
size: .
J: TRBJ1-5
CDR3: CASSLRQGLGNQPQHF
DNA: TGTGCCAGCAGTCTCCGACAGGGTTTAGGCAATCAGCCCCAGCATTTT

D: .
V: TRBV9
size: .
J: TRBJ1-5
CDR3: CASSESGSNQPQHF
DNA: TGTGCCAGCAGCGAAAGCGGGAGCAATCAGCCCCAGCATTTT

D: .
V: TRBV9
size: .
J: TRBJ2-1
CDR3: CASSVGRDDEQFF
DNA: TGTGCCAGCAGCGTTGGCAGGGATGATGAGCAGTTCTTC

D: TRBD1
V: TRBV28
size: few
J: TRBJ2-6
CDR3: CASTTGDHSGANVLTF
DNA: TGTGCCAGCACGACAGGGGATCACTCTGGGGCCAACGTCCTGACTTTC

D: TRBD1
V: TRBV5-4
size: .
J: TRBJ1-2
CDR3: CASSPGQGAQNYGYTF
DNA: TGTGCCAGCAGCCCTGGACAGGGGGCCCAGAACTATGGCTACACCTTC

D: TRBD1
V: TRBV19
size: .
J: TRBJ2-7
CDR3: CASSPQTGWSYEQYF
DNA: TGTGCCAGTAGCCCACAGACAGGGTGGAGCTACGAGCAGTACTTC

D: .
V: TRBV3-1/TRBV3-2
size: .
J: TRBJ1-2
CDR3: CASSQAAFNYGYTF
DNA: TGTGCCAGCAGCCAAGCCGCGTTCAACTATGGCTACACCTTC

D: .
V: TRBV11-2
size: .
J: TRBJ2-1
CDR3: CASSQGAASYNEQFF
DNA: TGTGCCAGCAGCCAAGGGGCAGCCTCCTACAATGAGCAGTTCTTC

D: TRBD1
V: TRBV7-9
size: once
J: TRBJ2-5
CDR3: CASRIVGRNRGPRGTQYF
DNA: TGTGCCAGCAGGATTGTGGGTAGAAACAGGGGCCCACGTGGGACCCAGTACTTC

D: TRBD1
V: TRBV5-1
size: .
J: TRBJ2-2
CDR3: CASSPDRANTGELFF
DNA: TGCGCCAGCAGCCCGGACAGGGCCAACACCGGGGAGCTGTTTTTT

D: TRBD2
V: TRBV30
size: .
J: TRBJ2-2
CDR3: CAWSLGSGSKLFF
DNA: TGTGCCTGGAGTCTAGGTAGCGGGAGTAAGCTGTTTTTT

D: TRBD1
V: TRBV29-1
size: .
J: TRBJ2-3
CDR3: CSVGQGGTTDTQYF
DNA: TGCAGCGTAGGACAGGGGGGAACCACAGATACGCAGTATTTT

D: .
V: TRBV19
size: .
J: TRBJ2-7
CDR3: CASSMGTGTSSYEQYF
DNA: TGTGCCAGTAGTATGGGGACCGGGACAAGCTCCTACGAGCAGTACTTC

D: .
V: TRBV4-3
size: few
J: TRBJ2-1
CDR3: CASSRDSGSYNEQFF
DNA: TGCGCCAGCAGCCGCGACTCTGGCTCCTACAATGAGCAGTTCTTC

D: .
V: TRBV6-5
size: .
J: TRBJ1-1
CDR3: CASSTVGRGREAFF
DNA: TGTGCTAGCAGTACCGTGGGTCGGGGTCGGGAAGCTTTCTTT

D: TRBD2
V: TRBV4-2
size: .
J: TRBJ2-5
CDR3: CASSQASSGAQETQYF
DNA: TGTGCCAGCAGCCAGGCCTCTAGCGGAGCCCAAGAGACCCAGTACTTC

D: TRBD1
V: TRBV7-8
size: few
J: TRBJ2-5
CDR3: CASSSRQGAGETQYF
DNA: TGTGCCAGCAGCTCCAGACAGGGGGCTGGAGAGACCCAGTACTTC

D: .
V: TRBV19
size: once
J: TRBJ1-1
CDR3: CASSIVLGGITEAFF
DNA: TGTGCCAGTAGTATAGTTCTAGGGGGAATTACTGAAGCTTTCTTT

D: TRBD2
V: TRBV7-6
size: .
J: TRBJ2-3
CDR3: CASSIFTSDPSTDTQYF
DNA: TGTGCCAGCAGCATATTTACTAGCGATCCTAGCACAGATACGCAGTATTTT

D: .
V: TRBV11-3
size: .
J: TRBJ1-5
CDR3: CASSLEGAVRGNQPQHF
DNA: TGTGCCAGCAGCTTAGAGGGGGCGGTGCGGGGCAATCAGCCCCAGCATTTT

D: .
V: TRBV5-1
size: .
J: TRBJ1-1
CDR3: CASSSDSEAEAFF
DNA: TGCGCCAGCAGCTCAGATTCAGAGGCTGAAGCTTTCTTT

D: .
V: TRBV28
size: .
J: TRBJ2-1
CDR3: CASSLPVGGGRASREQFF
DNA: TGTGCCAGCAGCCTTCCGGTAGGTGGCGGGCGAGCCTCTCGCGAGCAGTTCTTC

D: .
V: TRBV9
size: .
J: TRBJ2-7
CDR3: CASSVGGESYEQYF
DNA: TGTGCCAGCAGCGTAGGGGGGGAGTCCTACGAGCAGTACTTC

D: TRBD1
V: TRBV6-4
size: .
J: TRBJ2-1
CDR3: CASSEGQQGNEQFF
DNA: TGTGCCAGCAGTGAGGGACAGCAGGGGAATGAGCAGTTCTTC

D: .
V: TRBV28
size: .
J: TRBJ2-7
CDR3: CASSPHHGTIQRRVIYEQYF
DNA: TGTGCCAGCAGCCCCCACCACGGGACAATACAACGAAGGGTGATCTACGAGCAGTACTTC

D: TRBD1
V: TRBV2
size: .
J: TRBJ2-1
CDR3: CASSEALDREAYNEQFF
DNA: TGTGCCAGCAGTGAAGCTCTCGACAGGGAAGCCTACAATGAGCAGTTCTTC

D: .
V: TRBV11-2
size: .
J: TRBJ1-6
CDR3: CASSSFRDSLNSPLHF
DNA: TGTGCCAGCAGCTCCTTCAGGGACTCGCTGAATTCACCCCTCCACTTT

D: .
V: TRBV9
size: .
J: TRBJ2-3
CDR3: CASSVAPILTDTQYF
DNA: TGTGCCAGCAGCGTAGCCCCCATACTCACAGATACGCAGTATTTT

D: .
V: TRBV19
size: .
J: TRBJ2-5
CDR3: CASTSRETQYF
DNA: TGTGCCAGTACCTCCCGGGAGACCCAGTACTTC

D: TRBD1
V: TRBV7-9
size: .
J: TRBJ2-6
CDR3: CASSSLTGGTSGANVLTF
DNA: TGTGCCAGCAGCTCCTTGACAGGGGGCACGTCTGGGGCCAACGTCCTGACTTTC

D: TRBD1
V: TRBV3-1/TRBV3-2
size: .
J: TRBJ2-5
CDR3: CASSQADRGRKETQYF
DNA: TGTGCCAGCAGCCAAGCGGACAGGGGGCGAAAAGAGACCCAGTACTTC

D: .
V: TRBV29-1
size: few
J: TRBJ2-2
CDR3: CSAGSVPFTGELFF
DNA: TGCAGCGCAGGGAGCGTCCCCTTCACCGGGGAGCTGTTTTTT

D: TRBD1
V: TRBV6-5
size: .
J: TRBJ1-2
CDR3: CASSLTGWGDGYTF
DNA: TGTGCCAGCAGTTTGACAGGGTGGGGGGATGGCTACACCTTC

D: .
V: TRBV27
size: once
J: TRBJ2-7
CDR3: CASSRDTNYEQYF
DNA: TGTGCCAGCAGCCGGGACACCAACTACGAGCAGTACTTC

D: TRBD1
V: TRBV9
size: once
J: TRBJ2-2
CDR3: CASSVGQGSPGELFF
DNA: TGTGCCAGCAGCGTAGGACAGGGCTCCCCCGGGGAGCTGTTTTTT

D: .
V: TRBV29-1
size: .
J: TRBJ2-1
CDR3: CSVLGLTNNEQFF
DNA: TGCAGCGTTCTGGGACTCACAAACAATGAGCAGTTCTTC

D: .
V: TRBV10-1
size: .
J: TRBJ2-7
CDR3: CASSESQGLSEQYF
DNA: TGCGCCAGCAGTGAGTCACAGGGTTTGAGTGAGCAGTACTTC

D: .
V: TRBV6-2/TRBV6-3
size: .
J: TRBJ1-1
CDR3: CASSRNPQIMNTEAFF
DNA: TGTGCCAGCAGCCGAAACCCCCAGATAATGAACACTGAAGCTTTCTTT

D: .
V: TRBV28
size: .
J: TRBJ1-5
CDR3: CASRDGTPAQPQHF
DNA: TGTGCCAGCAGAGACGGGACACCCGCTCAGCCCCAGCATTTT

D: TRBD2
V: TRBV3-1/TRBV3-2
size: .
J: TRBJ2-7
CDR3: CASSQGVLAGGEQYF
DNA: TGTGCCAGCAGCCAAGGGGTACTAGCGGGAGGCGAGCAGTACTTC

D: .
V: TRBV3-1/TRBV3-2
size: .
J: TRBJ2-4
CDR3: CASSQDVRAKNIQYF
DNA: TGTGCCAGCAGCCAAGATGTGCGAGCCAAAAACATTCAGTACTTC

D: .
V: TRBV3-1/TRBV3-2
size: once
J: TRBJ1-6
CDR3: CASSQVAGQNYNSPLHF
DNA: TGTGCCAGCAGCCAAGTAGCTGGCCAGAACTATAATTCACCCCTCCACTTT

D: TRBD1
V: TRBV11-2
size: once
J: TRBJ1-2
CDR3: CASSPTPFRQGRNYGYTF
DNA: TGTGCCAGCAGCCCTACCCCTTTTCGACAGGGAAGAAACTATGGCTACACCTTC

D: TRBD2
V: TRBV5-1
size: .
J: TRBJ2-7
CDR3: CASSFLAGGLNEQYF
DNA: TGCGCCAGCAGCTTCCTAGCGGGGGGGCTCAACGAGCAGTACTTC

D: TRBD1
V: TRBV28
size: .
J: TRBJ1-3
CDR3: CASSWDRVSGNTIYF
DNA: TGTGCCAGCAGTTGGGACAGGGTATCAGGAAACACCATATATTTT

D: TRBD1
V: TRBV5-6
size: .
J: TRBJ2-7
CDR3: CASSTGQPYEQYF
DNA: TGTGCCAGCAGTACGGGACAGCCCTACGAGCAGTACTTC

D: .
V: TRBV4-1
size: once
J: TRBJ2-5
CDR3: CASSQARGTQYF
DNA: TGCGCCAGCAGCCAAGCGCGGGGGACCCAGTACTTC

D: TRBD1
V: TRBV5-6
size: .
J: TRBJ1-6
CDR3: CASSRQGGANSPLHF
DNA: TGTGCCAGCAGCAGACAGGGAGGAGCTAATTCACCCCTCCACTTT

D: .
V: TRBV15
size: .
J: TRBJ1-3
CDR3: CATSRDPTSLGNTIYF
DNA: TGTGCCACCAGCAGAGATCCCACTAGCCTCGGAAACACCATATATTTT